The next 19 T cell receptor beta chains were all read from a single sample in a study of blood T cell repertoires in COVID-19. Sequenced by immunoSEQ multiplex PCR; TCRdb stores in-frame clones only, minus some. The profile shows approximately 190,000 clones, 65% to 90% of them singletons. The material sequenced was peripheral blood. Receptor source: a man older than 75 with acute or convalescent COVID-19.

This chain links TRBV28 with TRBJ1-5; possibly TRBD1 for D (6 bases). The CDR3 extends over 17 amino acids. V was clipped by 2 bases and J by 1 base, with 15 bases between them. CDR1 and CDR2 (germline): MDHEN, SYDVKM. Here the CDR3 DNA reads TGTGCCAGCAGTTTAAGATTAACAGGGTCGAGCAATCAGCCCCAGCATTTT. It translates to CASSLRLTGSSNQPQHF.

V and J are TRBV12-5 and TRBJ1-2; D is perhaps TRBD1 (6 bases). V was shortened by 1 base and J by 8 bases, with 14 bases between the two germline ends. Per the germline V gene, CDR1 is LGHNT and CDR2 is FRNRAP. The CDR3 runs to 14 residues. The CDR3 spells CASGLGQGPSGYTF. DNA of the CDR3: TGTGCTAGTGGTTTGGGGCAGGGGCCGTCCGGCTACACCTTC.

The rearrangement joins TRBV11-3 to TRBJ2-1; TRBD1 might be the D (6 bases). Trimming stripped 0 bases from V and 6 bases from J, with 6 bases between. This CDR3 is 13 amino acids long. Germline assignment: CDR1 SGHNT and CDR2 YENEEA. The CDR3 sequence is CASSLETGNEQFF. Written as DNA, the CDR3 is TGTGCCAGCAGCTTAGAGACAGGCAATGAGCAGTTCTTC.

V and J are TRBV11-2 and TRBJ1-4, with 9 nucleotides matching TRBD1. After removal of 5 bases from V and 1 base from J, the junction contained 2 bases not matched to a gene. Germline V gives CDR1 SGHAT, CDR2 FQNNGV. This CDR3 has 15 residues. The CDR3 here is CASSKDRGTNEKLFF. CDR3 sequence (DNA): TGTGCCAGCAGCAAGGACAGGGGAACTAATGAAAAACTGTTTTTT.

This chain connects TRBV14 to TRBJ1-1; D is unresolved. CDR1 and CDR2 from the germline V gene are SGHDN and FVKESK. The CDR3 sequence is 15 residues long. V lost 4 bases and J lost 1, with 13 bases in between. In nucleotides, the CDR3 is TGTGCCAGCAGCCCCTACTCACCTCCGAACACTGAAGCTTTCTTT. It specifies CASSPYSPPNTEAFF.

The CDR3 DNA reads as TGTGCCAGCAGCCCCCGGGAGGGTCGGGGCTACACCTTC. Translated, it gives CASSPREGRGYTF. The V gene is TRBV14, the J gene TRBJ1-2; D unclear. Per the germline V gene, CDR1 is SGHDN and CDR2 is FVKESK. The CDR3 is made up of 13 amino acids. V shed 4 bases and J shed 8 bases, with 14 bases lying between them.

V is TRBV7-9 and J is TRBJ2-7; D may be TRBD2 (6 bases). Germline assignment: CDR1 SEHNR and CDR2 FQNEAQ (reference sequence). V was pared by 4 bases and J by 5 bases, with 12 bases between. CDR3 length equals 13 residues. CDR3 coding DNA: TGTGCCAGCAGCTCGGGAGTTCAACACGAGCAGTACTTC. Translating it yields CASSSGVQHEQYF.

The CDR3 coding sequence is TGTGCCTATACTAGCGGGAGAGACAATGAGCAGTTCTTC. This codes for CAYTSGRDNEQFF. This rearrangement joins TRBV30 to TRBJ2-1; 11 nucleotides match TRBD2. This CDR3 is built from 13 residues. The J segment lost 5 bases and the V segment lost 7 bases, leaving 4 bases of the junction unmatched. Per germline, CDR1 GTSNPN and CDR2 SVGIG (reference sequence).

This rearrangement joins TRBV28 to TRBJ2-6; D possibly corresponds to TRBD1 (5 bases). Trimming cost V 1 base and J 4 bases, with 8 bases left between them. The length of the CDR3 is 15 residues. CDR1 and CDR2 from the germline V gene are MDHEN and SYDVKM. The CDR3 DNA reads TGTGCCAGCAGTTTATCAGGGCCAGGGGCCAACGTCCTGACTTTC. Protein sequence: CASSLSGPGANVLTF. Together with reference TRBV28 and TRBJ2-6, the CDR3 gives the full variable domain: DVKVTQSSRYLVKRTGEKVFLECVQDMDHENMFWYRQDPGLGLRLIYFSYDVKMKEKGDIPEGYSVSREKKERFSLILESASTNQTSMYLCASSLSGPGANVLTFGAGSRLTVL.

This clone showed up just a few times. The rearrangement joins TRBV29-1 to TRBJ1-1, with D uncertain. Trimming took 4 bases from V and 1 from J, leaving 13 bases between them. CDR1 and CDR2 from the germline V gene are SQVTM and ANQGSEA. The CDR3 length is 14 residues. The CDR3 sequence is CSVVVGRRNTEAFF. The CDR3, as DNA: TGCAGCGTTGTAGTAGGGAGAAGGAACACTGAAGCTTTCTTT.

V is TRBV12-5 and J is TRBJ2-3; 7 bases are a match to TRBD2. With V trimmed by 6 bases and J by 6 bases, 9 bases remained unmatched. There are 14 residues in the CDR3. Germline CDR1 reads LGHNT; CDR2 reads FRNRAP. CDR3 amino acids: CASGLAEARDTQYF. The CDR3 region has the DNA TGTGCTAGTGGGCTAGCGGAAGCTAGGGATACGCAGTATTTT.

This chain joins TRBV4-2 and TRBJ2-3; D is possibly TRBD2 (6 bases). The V gene's germline CDR1 is LGHNA and CDR2 YNFKEQ. V lost 3 bases and J 1 base, leaving 11 bases between the germline ends. This CDR3 contains 15 residues. CDR3 residues: CASSQPGVGTDTQYF. The CDR3 DNA sequence: TGTGCCAGCAGCCAGCCGGGAGTCGGCACAGATACGCAGTATTTT.

The V and J genes are TRBV5-8 and TRBJ2-1, with unresolved D. Trimming stripped 3 bases from V and 7 bases from J, with 8 bases between. The length of the CDR3 is 12 residues. CDR1 and CDR2 (germline): SGHTS, YDEGEE. The CDR3 is CASSSNWNEQFF. The CDR3 DNA follows: TGTGCCAGCAGCTCCAACTGGAATGAGCAGTTCTTC. The full variable domain, in which reference TRBV5-8 and TRBJ2-1 provide the parts outside the CDR3, is EAGVTQSPTHLIKTRGQQATLRCSPISGHTSVYWYQQALGLGLQFLLWYDEGEERNRGNFPPRFSGRQFPNYSSELNVNALELEDSALYLCASSSNWNEQFFGPGTRLTVL.

CDR3 region: CASYGVREKLFF. CDR3 nucleotides: TGTGCCAGTTACGGGGTCAGAGAAAAACTGTTTTTT. The rearrangement joins TRBV19 to TRBJ1-4; D not certain. This CDR3 is built from 12 residues. V was shortened by 8 bases and J by 8 bases, with 12 bases between the two germline ends. Germline V gives CDR1 LNHDA, CDR2 SQIVND (reference sequence).

DNA of the CDR3: TGTGCCTGGAGACCCGGGCTAGCGGGAGCAGGGGCAGAGACCCAGTACTTC. Translation: CAWRPGLAGAGAETQYF. This rearrangement joins TRBV30 to TRBJ2-5; TRBD2 matches at 10 bases. This CDR3 comprises 17 residues. Per germline, CDR1 GTSNPN and CDR2 SVGIG (reference sequence). Trimming at V came to 3 bases and at J to 4 bases, leaving 14 bases not matched to a gene.

In the case of this clone: The same CDR3 can be traced to other DNA sequences in this sample. The chain joins TRBV7-2 to TRBJ2-3; 9 nucleotides align to TRBD2. The CDR3 totals 17 residues. In germline, CDR1 is SGHTA, CDR2 FQGNSA. V lost 1 base, J lost 1 base, and 6 bases stayed unmatched. CDR3 bases: TGTGCCAGCAGCTTAGGAGGGCTAGCGGGACGCACAGATACGCAGTATTTT. This encodes CASSLGGLAGRTDTQYF. The full variable domain, in which reference TRBV7-2 and TRBJ2-3 provide the parts outside the CDR3, is GAGVSQSPSNKVTEKGKDVELRCDPISGHTALYWYRQSLGQGLEFLIYFQGNSAPDKSGLPSDRFSAERTGGSVSTLTIQRTQQEDSAVYLCASSLGGLAGRTDTQYFGPGTRLTVL.

This clone was observed a single time. At the DNA level, this CDR3 is encoded by other sequences in the same sample as well. The chain combines TRBV28 with TRBJ2-3; D not resolved. The CDR3 contains 12 residues. Trimming stripped 6 bases from V and 3 bases from J, with 7 bases between. Germline values: CDR1 MDHEN, CDR2 SYDVKM. CDR3 DNA: TGTGCCAGCAGCTTACTTACAGATACGCAGTATTTT. As protein: CASSLLTDTQYF.

The V call is TRBV4-2, the J call TRBJ2-6; 7 nucleotides line up with TRBD1. Germline V CDR1 and CDR2: LGHNA, YNFKEQ. The CDR3 is made up of 17 amino acids. Unmatched junction bases numbered 3, after V lost 1 base and J lost 0 bases. CDR3 loop: CASSQVTGVSGANVLTF. CDR3 nucleotide sequence: TGTGCCAGCAGCCAAGTTACAGGGGTCTCTGGGGCCAACGTCCTGACTTTC.

In this sample, this clone turned up a few times. The chain joins TRBV21-1 to TRBJ1-1. TRBV21-1 corresponds to a pseudogene. CDR3 size: 15 residues. The CDR3 DNA follows: TGTGCCAGCAGCAAAGCGCGAAGAGAGGCTACTGAAGCTTTCTTT. It is translated as CASSKARREATEAFF.